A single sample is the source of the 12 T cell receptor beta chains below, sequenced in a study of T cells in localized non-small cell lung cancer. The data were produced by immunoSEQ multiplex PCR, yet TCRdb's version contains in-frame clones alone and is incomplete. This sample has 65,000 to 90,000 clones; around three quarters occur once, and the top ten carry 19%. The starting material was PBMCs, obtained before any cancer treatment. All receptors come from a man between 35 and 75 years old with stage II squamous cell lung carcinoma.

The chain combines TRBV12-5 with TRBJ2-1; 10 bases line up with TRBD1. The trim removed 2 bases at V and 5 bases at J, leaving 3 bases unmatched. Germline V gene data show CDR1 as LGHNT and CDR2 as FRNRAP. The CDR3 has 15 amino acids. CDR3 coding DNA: TGTGCTAGTGGTTTGCCGGACAGGGGGGACAATGAGCAGTTCTTC. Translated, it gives CASGLPDRGDNEQFF.

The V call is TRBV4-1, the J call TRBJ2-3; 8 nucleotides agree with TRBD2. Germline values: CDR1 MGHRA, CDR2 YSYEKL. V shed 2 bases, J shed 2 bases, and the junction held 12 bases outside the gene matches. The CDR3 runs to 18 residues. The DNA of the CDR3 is TGCGCCAGCAGCCAAAAGGAAACGGGCGGGGGGAACACAGATACGCAGTATTTT. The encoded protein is CASSQKETGGGNTDTQYF.

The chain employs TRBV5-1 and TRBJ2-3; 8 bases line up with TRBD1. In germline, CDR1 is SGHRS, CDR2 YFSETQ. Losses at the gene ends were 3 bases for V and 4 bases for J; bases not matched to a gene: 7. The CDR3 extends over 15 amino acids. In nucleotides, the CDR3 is TGCGCCAGCAGCTATCAGGGACAGGTCTCAGATACGCAGTATTTT. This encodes CASSYQGQVSDTQYF.

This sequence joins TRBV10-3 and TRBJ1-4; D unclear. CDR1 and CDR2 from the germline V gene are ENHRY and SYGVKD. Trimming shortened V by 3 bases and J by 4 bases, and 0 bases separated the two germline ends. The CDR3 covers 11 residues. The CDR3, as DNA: TGTGCCATCAGTGATAATGAAAAACTGTTTTTT. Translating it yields CAISDNEKLFF.

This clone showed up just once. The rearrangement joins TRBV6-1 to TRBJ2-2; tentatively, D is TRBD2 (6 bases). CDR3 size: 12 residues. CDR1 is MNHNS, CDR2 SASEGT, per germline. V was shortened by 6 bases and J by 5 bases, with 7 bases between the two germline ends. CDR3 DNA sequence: TGTGCCAGCAGGCGGGGTACCGGGGAGCTGTTTTTT. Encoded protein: CASRRGTGELFF.

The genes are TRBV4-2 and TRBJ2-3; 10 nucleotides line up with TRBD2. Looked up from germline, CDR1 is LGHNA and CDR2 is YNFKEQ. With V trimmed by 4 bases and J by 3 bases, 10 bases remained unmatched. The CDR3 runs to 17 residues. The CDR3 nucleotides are TGTGCCAGCAGCCTCCCGTTAGCGGGAGGTTTAACAGATACGCAGTATTTT. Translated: CASSLPLAGGLTDTQYF.

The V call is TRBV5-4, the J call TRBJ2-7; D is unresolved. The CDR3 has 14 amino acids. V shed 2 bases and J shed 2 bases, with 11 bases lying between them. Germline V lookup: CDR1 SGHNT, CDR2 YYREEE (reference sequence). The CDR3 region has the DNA TGTGCCAGCAGCTTAGAGGAACTCCCCTACGAGCAGTACTTC. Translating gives CASSLEELPYEQYF.

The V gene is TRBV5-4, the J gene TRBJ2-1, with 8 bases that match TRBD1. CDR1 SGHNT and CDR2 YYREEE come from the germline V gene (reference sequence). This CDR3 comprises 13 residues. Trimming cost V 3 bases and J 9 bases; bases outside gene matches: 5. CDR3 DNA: TGTGCCAGCAGCTCCGGACAGGGTGGTGAGCAGTTCTTC. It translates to CASSSGQGGEQFF.

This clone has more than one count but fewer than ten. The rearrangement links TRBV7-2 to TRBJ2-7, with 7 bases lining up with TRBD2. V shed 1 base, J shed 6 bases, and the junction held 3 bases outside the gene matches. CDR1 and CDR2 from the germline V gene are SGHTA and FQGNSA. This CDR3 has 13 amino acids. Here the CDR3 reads CASSLVPGGEQYF. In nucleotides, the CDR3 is TGTGCCAGCAGCTTAGTCCCGGGAGGCGAGCAGTACTTC.

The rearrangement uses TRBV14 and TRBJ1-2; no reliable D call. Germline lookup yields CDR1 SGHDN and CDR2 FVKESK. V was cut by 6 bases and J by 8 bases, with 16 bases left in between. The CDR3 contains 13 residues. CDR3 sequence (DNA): TGTGCCAGCAGTCTCGACCTCCTCTCGGGCTACACCTTC. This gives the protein CASSLDLLSGYTF.

The CDR3 region has the DNA TGTGCCAGCAGTCGCGCGGGGGCGGGCACTGAAGCTTTCTTT. It yields the protein CASSRAGAGTEAFF. The V gene is TRBV6-6, the J gene TRBJ1-1; TRBD1 is a possible D gene (6 bases). Germline CDR1 reads MNHNY; CDR2 reads SVGAGI (reference sequence). The CDR3 extends over 14 amino acids. The ends were cut back, 5 bases at V and 4 bases at J, with 14 bases in the middle.

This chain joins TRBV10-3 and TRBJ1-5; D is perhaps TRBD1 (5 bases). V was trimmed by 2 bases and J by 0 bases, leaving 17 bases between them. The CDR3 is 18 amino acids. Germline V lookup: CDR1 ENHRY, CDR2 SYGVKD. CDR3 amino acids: CAISEHGEDSNSNQPQHF. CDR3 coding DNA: TGTGCCATCAGTGAGCACGGGGAAGACAGCAATAGCAATCAGCCCCAGCATTTT.